These 7 T cell receptor beta chains came from one sample sequenced in a study of prognosis after radiotherapy for stage I lung cancer. By two-round multiplex PCR, the TCR beta CDR3 was amplified from genomic DNA. Round-one PCR had primers specific to each TRBV and TRBJ gene. TCRdb reanalysed the multiplex PCR reads using MiXCR and keeps one entry per CDR3 protein. The sample records around 14,000 distinct CDR3 sequences, roughly 31% being singletons. The sequenced sample was PBMCs, obtained before or after stereotactic body radiation therapy (not recorded which). The receptor set was obtained from a donor aged 50 or older with non-small cell lung cancer.

This clonotype appeared many times. The V call is TRBV28, the J call TRBJ2-2, with 7 bases lining up with TRBD2. This CDR3 region has 14 residues. V gave up 7 bases and J gave up 3 bases; unmatched junction bases: 5. CDR1 is MDHEN and CDR2 is SYDVKM in the germline V gene. DNA for the CDR3: TGTGCCAGCATCACTGGGGGGGACACCGGGGAGCTGTTTTTT. Protein product: CASITGGDTGELFF.

In this sample, this clonotype is medium-sized (0.01 to 0.1%). The rearrangement joins TRBV28 to TRBJ2-2, with 10 bases that match TRBD2. Trimming removed 3 bases from V and 3 bases from J; junction bases left unmatched: 7. The CDR3 has 17 residues. Per the germline V gene, CDR1 is MDHEN and CDR2 is SYDVKM. The CDR3 coding sequence is TGTGCCAGCAGTTTGCTAGCGGGAGCTATGGACACCGGGGAGCTGTTTTTT. Protein product: CASSLLAGAMDTGELFF.

The rearrangement uses TRBV2 and TRBJ2-7; D is possibly TRBD2 (6 bases). With 1 base removed from V and 4 bases from J, the gap between germline ends came to 11 bases. CDR1 SNHLY and CDR2 FYNNEI come from the germline V gene. This CDR3 region has 14 residues. The CDR3 coding sequence is TGTGCCAGCAGTGAAGAGCTAGCGCCGTACGAGCAGTACTTC. Translation: CASSEELAPYEQYF.

A remark on this clonotype: This likely came from a read error, as a far larger clone is one base away. The chain recombines TRBV6-4 with TRBJ1-6, with D maybe TRBD1 (5 bases). Trimming removed 5 bases at V and 7 bases at J, with 18 bases between. The CDR3 spans 16 residues. Germline V gene sequence: CDR1 MRHNA, CDR2 SNTAGT. DNA of the CDR3: TGTGCCAGCAGTTACCGGGGTATGGAGGGGAATTCACCCCTCCACTTT. It codes for CASSYRGMEGNSPLHF.

The chain combines TRBV20-1 with TRBJ1-6, with D hard to call. The V gene's germline CDR1 is DFQATT and CDR2 SNEGSKA (reference sequence). CDR3 length: 14 amino acids. The germline V and J ends were trimmed by 6 bases and 3 bases, with 12 bases remaining between them. CDR3 region: CSASIGNYNSPLHF. CDR3 DNA: TGCAGTGCCTCCATAGGAAACTATAATTCACCCCTCCACTTT.

The rearrangement joins TRBV20-1 to TRBJ2-2; 8 nucleotides match TRBD2. CDR1 and CDR2 from the germline V gene are DFQATT and SNEGSKA (reference sequence). With V trimmed by 6 bases and J by 6 bases, 21 bases remained unmatched. The CDR3 extends over 18 amino acids. CDR3 residues: CSAVLDTRAGDQSGELFF. The CDR3 DNA sequence: TGCAGTGCGGTCTTGGACACGAGAGCGGGAGACCAGTCCGGGGAGCTGTTTTTT.

This clonotype was counted many times. J is TRBJ2-3 and V is TRBV6-2 or TRBV6-3, with 8 bases fitting TRBD1. Germline lookup yields CDR1 MNHEY and CDR2 SVGEGT. Trimming cost V 4 bases and J 2 bases; bases outside gene matches: 5. The CDR3 consists of 15 residues. CDR3 amino acids: CASSFQGQATDTQYF. As DNA, the CDR3 is TGTGCCAGCAGTTTTCAGGGACAGGCCACAGATACGCAGTATTTT.